This T cell receptor beta chain emerged from a study of response to subunit inactivated influenza vaccine (dated by TCRdb to 2016 to 2018). In the study overall: To follow how T cells responded to a trivalent subunit inactivated influenza vaccine, the researchers relied on deep quantitative profiling of the T cell receptor repertoire. What the research found in general, with its limitations: According to the authors, only a limited number of new T cells may be recruited by each seasonal influenza vaccination.

CDR1 and CDR2 are drawn from the germline V gene: SQVTM, ANQGSEA. The CDR3 runs 14 residues from the cysteine to the phenylalanine. Kept here is only the CDR3 DNA, which spans 42 bases and is read in frame from base 1. Library creation used RT-PCR. Sequencing was performed on an Illumina HiSeq 2500. In TCRdb, the public reads were trimmed at Q25 with fastp and aligned with MiXCR, with productive beta chains retained. For every CDR3 protein sequence, its rows merge into one entry that carries the most common genes and DNA. This sample gives hundreds of thousands of distinct CDR3 sequences in total; about 15% of them show up just once. The ten largest clones take up approximately 10% of the sample. In the case of this clonotype: Its target antigen remains unknown. At one boundary the junction diverges from the germline segment, which might be a read error.

The chain is assembled from TRBV29-1 and TRBJ2-1; the junction holds 7 bases that match TRBD2. The sequences come from PBMCs from blood, collected approximately 13 days after vaccination. The sequence derives from a man aged 45-65 years who received an inactivated influenza vaccine. Donor details come from another sample of the same person, matched by shared clones. The DNA sequence follows: TGCAGCGTTGTAGGGCTAGCGGACTACAATGATCAGTTCTTC. It specifies CSVVGLADYNDQFF.